A selection of T cell receptor beta chains follows, all from one sample in a study of blood T cell repertoires in COVID-19. The method was immunoSEQ multiplex PCR; TCRdb's version includes in-frame clones alone and lacks a portion of them. The data contain roughly 280,000 clones, more than 75% of them singletons. Sequencing was performed on peripheral blood. Every receptor here comes from a woman aged 60-70 years with COVID-19, enrolled during active disease. Each CDR3 is given with its conserved first and last residue. D genes are given only for firm matches. Clone size is given for some rows only: seen once, a few or many times, or a class if the clone is expanded.

clone_size d_call j_call v_call cdr3_aa cdr3_nt
- - TRBJ2-1 TRBV7-2 CASSLTGSPYNEQFF TGTGCCAGCAGCTTGACAGGATCACCCTACAATGAGCAGTTCTTC
- TRBD1 TRBJ1-2 TRBV27 CASSLTGGGNYGYTF TGTGCCAGCAGTTTGACAGGGGGAGGTAACTATGGCTACACCTTC
few TRBD1 TRBJ1-6 TRBV5-5 CASRRGTGTSPLHF TGTGCCAGCAGACGCGGGACAGGGACTTCACCCCTCCACTTT
- - TRBJ1-4 TRBV19 CASNLQTGSNEKLFF TGTGCCAGTAACCTTCAGACAGGATCTAATGAAAAACTGTTTTTT
- - TRBJ2-7 TRBV4-3 CASSQEVQPEQYF TGCGCCAGCAGCCAAGAGGTACAGCCCGAGCAGTACTTC
- TRBD2 TRBJ2-1 TRBV5-1 CASSARLAGDYNEQFF TGCGCCAGCAGCGCACGACTAGCGGGAGATTACAATGAGCAGTTCTTC
- - TRBJ1-6 TRBV5-1 CASSSPGTSNSPLHF TGCGCCAGCAGCTCACCCGGGACATCAAATTCACCCCTCCACTTT
- - TRBJ2-1 TRBV7-2 CASSLVSGTAHNEQFF TGTGCCAGCAGCTTAGTATCCGGGACTGCCCACAATGAGCAGTTCTTC
- - TRBJ1-6 TRBV10-3 CAISESELNSPLHF TGTGCCATCAGTGAGTCAGAGTTAAATTCACCCCTCCACTTT
- TRBD1 TRBJ1-2 TRBV4-3 CASSQGTGGLRAYGYTF TGCGCCAGCAGCCAAGGGACAGGGGGCTTAAGGGCCTATGGCTACACCTTC
- - TRBJ2-7 TRBV7-3 CASSFGLSFPYEQYF TGTGCCAGCAGCTTTGGACTGTCTTTCCCCTACGAGCAGTACTTC
- TRBD1 TRBJ1-1 TRBV5-4 CASSLQGRETEAFF TGTGCCAGCAGCTTACAGGGGAGAGAGACTGAAGCTTTCTTT
- - TRBJ2-2 TRBV19 CASSAAAGTGELFF TGTGCCAGTAGCGCGGCAGCGGGTACCGGGGAGCTGTTTTTT
- - TRBJ1-5 TRBV30 CAWSFSGSNQPQHF TGTGCCTGGAGTTTTTCGGGAAGCAATCAGCCCCAGCATTTT
- TRBD1 TRBJ1-1 TRBV19 CASSAGTATKAFF TGTGCCAGTAGTGCAGGGACAGCGACGAAAGCTTTCTTT
- - TRBJ2-3 TRBV21-1 CASSNSFPGRRSGKGRCDTQYF TGTGCCAGCAGCAACAGCTTTCCGGGGAGGCGTAGCGGGAAGGGGAGGTGCGATACGCAGTATTTT
few - TRBJ2-1 TRBV9 CASSYGQPSSYNEQFF TGTGCCAGCAGCTACGGACAGCCGAGCTCCTACAATGAGCAGTTCTTC